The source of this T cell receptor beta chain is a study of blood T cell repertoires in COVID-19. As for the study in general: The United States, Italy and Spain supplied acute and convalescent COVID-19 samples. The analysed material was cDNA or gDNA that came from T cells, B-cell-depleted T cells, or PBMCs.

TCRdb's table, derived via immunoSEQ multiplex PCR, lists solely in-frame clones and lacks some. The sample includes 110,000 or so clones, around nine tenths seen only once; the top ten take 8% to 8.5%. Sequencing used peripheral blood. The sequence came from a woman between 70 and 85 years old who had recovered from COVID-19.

The CDR3 sequence: CASSRPRGGGTGELFF. DNA for the CDR3: TGTGCCAGCAGTCGACCTCGGGGAGGGGGCACCGGGGAGCTGTTTTTT. This sequence joins TRBV6-2 or TRBV6-3 and TRBJ2-2, with D tentatively TRBD2 (7 bases). V was pared by 5 bases and J by 4 bases, with 17 bases between. This CDR3 has 16 residues. Germline V CDR1 and CDR2: MNHEY, SVGEGT.